These 18 T cell receptor beta chains share one sample of origin, sequenced in a study of T cell changes during pregnancy in multiple sclerosis. The table came from immunoSEQ multiplex PCR; TCRdb's copy has only in-frame clones and leaves some out. This sample carries about 67,000 clones, approximately 90% of them seen once, and the ten largest clones take roughly 1.4%. The sample was peripheral blood, taken in the second trimester of pregnancy. These TCRs come from a female donor with multiple sclerosis, enrolled in a pregnancy study.

This clone has just one count. The CDR3 sequence: CASSYASPGDSPLHF. In DNA form, the CDR3 reads TGTGCCAGCAGTTACGCCTCCCCAGGCGATTCACCCCTCCACTTT. This rearrangement joins TRBV6-6 to TRBJ1-6, with no clear D. This CDR3 contains 15 residues. V gave up 2 bases and J gave up 8 bases, with 13 bases separating them. Per the germline V gene, CDR1 is MNHNY and CDR2 is SVGAGI (reference sequence).

The chain carries TRBV7-9 and TRBJ2-3; 9 bases are a match to TRBD2. Losses at the gene ends were 3 bases for V and 2 bases for J; bases not matched to a gene: 6. Germline V gives CDR1 SEHNR, CDR2 FQNEAQ (reference sequence). This CDR3 comprises 16 residues. The CDR3 loop reads CASSFWRGGSTDTQYF. The CDR3 DNA follows: TGTGCCAGCAGCTTTTGGCGGGGGGGGTCCACAGATACGCAGTATTTT.

This clone was detected once. CDR3 in amino acids: CASSQDQMPTAEAFF. DNA of the CDR3: TGCGCCAGCAGCCAAGATCAAATGCCAACAGCTGAAGCTTTCTTT. The chain recombines TRBV4-1 with TRBJ1-1; D is uncertain. Germline loops: CDR1 MGHRA, CDR2 YSYEKL. With 0 bases removed from V and 6 bases from J, the gap between germline ends came to 14 bases. The CDR3 covers 15 residues.

The V call is TRBV5-6, the J call TRBJ2-1; 9 bases are shared with TRBD1. The CDR3 contains 15 residues. Trimming removed 5 bases from V and 4 bases from J; junction bases left unmatched: 7. Germline CDR1 reads SGHDT; CDR2 reads YYEEEE. The CDR3 nucleotides read TGTGCCAGCAGGATCGGGACAGGGTTATACAATGAGCAGTTCTTC. It yields the protein CASRIGTGLYNEQFF. Based on the CDR3 plus reference TRBV5-6 and TRBJ2-1, the full variable domain is DAGVTQSPTHLIKTRGQQVTLRCSPKSGHDTVSWYQQALGQGPQFIFQYYEEEERQRGNFPDRFSGHQFPNYSSELNVNALLLGDSALYLCASRIGTGLYNEQFFGPGTRLTVL.

CDR3 DNA sequence: TGCGCCAGCAGCCTCGACAGGGGATCCTACGAGCAGTACTTC. This codes for CASSLDRGSYEQYF. The V call is TRBV4-1, the J call TRBJ2-7; the match to TRBD1 covers 8 bases. J lost 1 base, V lost 4 bases, and 3 bases had no gene match. CDR1 and CDR2 from the germline V gene are MGHRA and YSYEKL. The CDR3 length is 14 residues.

The rearrangement links TRBV25-1 to TRBJ2-3; possibly TRBD2 for D (7 bases). CDR1 is MGHDK and CDR2 is SYGVNS in the germline V gene. V was trimmed by 6 bases and J by 5 bases, leaving 15 bases between them. The CDR3 length is 14 residues. The CDR3 here is CASSLGGAEDTQYF. The CDR3 DNA sequence: TGTGCCAGCAGCCTGGGGGGGGCCGAAGATACGCAGTATTTT.

The V and J genes are TRBV7-2 and TRBJ1-4; 8 nucleotides line up with TRBD1. Germline CDR1 and CDR2: SGHTA and FQGNSA. This CDR3 is 14 amino acids long. The V and J ends lost 4 bases and 8 bases, in that order; junction bases with no gene match: 6. The CDR3 spells CASSSGQGEEKLFF. In DNA form, the CDR3 reads TGTGCCAGCAGCTCTGGACAGGGTGAGGAAAAACTGTTTTTT.

The rearrangement uses TRBV10-3 and TRBJ2-5; weak D call: TRBD2 (5 bases). The germline V gene has CDR1 ENHRY and CDR2 SYGVKD. Trimming removed 7 bases at V and 5 bases at J, with 14 bases between. The CDR3 is 13 amino acids. In DNA, the CDR3 is TGTGCCATCAAGGGCGAGGGTTGGGAGACCCAGTACTTC. This codes for CAIKGEGWETQYF.

This clone was detected only once. This chain uses TRBV6-1 with TRBJ1-1; D may be TRBD1 (6 bases). The length of the CDR3 is 14 residues. CDR1 and CDR2 from the germline V gene are MNHNS and SASEGT. V was cut by 1 base and J by 0 bases, with 6 bases left in between. CDR3 loop: CASSEGTVNTEAFF. The CDR3, as DNA: TGTGCCAGCAGTGAAGGGACAGTGAACACTGAAGCTTTCTTT.

This clone was picked up a small number of times. The rearrangement uses TRBV7-9 and TRBJ1-1, with D uncertain. The CDR3 extends over 13 amino acids. V dropped 1 base and J dropped 6 bases, with 9 bases sitting between them. Germline CDR1 and CDR2: SEHNR and FQNEAQ (reference sequence). The CDR3 DNA sequence: TGTGCCAGCAGCTTAGGGCGGTGGTCTGAAGCTTTCTTT. Translation: CASSLGRWSEAFF.

This chain links TRBV11-2 with TRBJ1-4; D ambiguous. Germline V lookup: CDR1 SGHAT, CDR2 FQNNGV. The CDR3 sequence is 15 residues long. V was clipped by 0 bases and J by 7 bases, with 12 bases between them. This CDR3 reads CASSLEPTAAEKLFF. In DNA form, the CDR3 reads TGTGCCAGCAGCTTAGAGCCCACAGCGGCTGAAAAACTGTTTTTT.

This rearrangement joins TRBV10-3 to TRBJ1-2; D remains ambiguous. This CDR3 region has 12 residues. V lost 6 bases and J lost 5, with 10 bases in between. The germline V gene has CDR1 ENHRY and CDR2 SYGVKD. CDR3 in amino acids: CAISPGVYGYTF. The CDR3 region has the DNA TGTGCCATCAGCCCCGGTGTATATGGCTACACCTTC.

V gene TRBV6-1 combines with J gene TRBJ2-7, with 7 bases lining up with TRBD2. This CDR3 is built from 16 residues. The germline gives CDR1 MNHNS, CDR2 SASEGT. The V gene end was trimmed by 1 base and the J gene end by 7 bases; junction bases not matched to a gene: 13. The DNA of the CDR3 is TGTGCCAGCAGTGAAGTAGGGTGGCTAGCGGTGAAAGAGCAGTACTTC. Protein product: CASSEVGWLAVKEQYF.

The chain uses TRBV7-9 and TRBJ2-3; 7 bases line up with TRBD1. Per germline, CDR1 SEHNR and CDR2 FQNEAQ (reference sequence). The J segment lost 4 bases and the V segment lost 5 bases, leaving 3 bases of the junction unmatched. This CDR3 region has 13 residues. The CDR3 nucleotides read TGTGCCAGCAGCCCCCAGGGGGCAGATACGCAGTATTTT. Encoded protein: CASSPQGADTQYF.

CDR3 bases: TGTGCCAGTGTAAGGGACTTCAGCTCCTACAATGAGCAGTTCTTC. Its protein product is CASVRDFSSYNEQFF. The rearrangement joins TRBV19 to TRBJ2-1, with D tentatively TRBD2 (6 bases). Trimming removed 8 bases at V and 0 bases at J, with 14 bases between. CDR1 is LNHDA and CDR2 is SQIVND in the germline V gene (reference sequence). The CDR3 is made up of 15 amino acids.

The chain recombines TRBV6-5 with TRBJ2-2, with 7 bases lining up with TRBD1. The V and J ends lost 2 bases and 6 bases, in that order; junction bases with no gene match: 6. Germline V gene sequence: CDR1 MNHEY, CDR2 SVGAGI. This CDR3 is 15 amino acids long. CDR3 in amino acids: CASSYGTVEPGELFF. CDR3 sequence (DNA): TGTGCCAGCAGTTACGGGACAGTTGAGCCCGGGGAGCTGTTTTTT.

The rearrangement joins TRBV5-1 to TRBJ1-1, with D unresolved. CDR3 length: 12 residues. Deletions cut 5 bases from V and 1 base from J, with 6 bases between. CDR1 and CDR2 (germline): SGHRS, YFSETQ. The CDR3 DNA sequence: TGCGCCAGCAGGTACGGGAACACTGAAGCTTTCTTT. Translating it yields CASRYGNTEAFF. The entire variable domain, with the rest obtained from reference TRBV5-1 and TRBJ1-1, is as follows: KAGVTQTPRYLIKTRGQQVTLSCSPISGHRSVSWYQQTPGQGLQFLFEYFSETQRNKGNFPGRFSGRQFSNSRSEMNVSTLELGDSALYLCASRYGNTEAFFGQGTRLTVV.

The table lists this clone with a few counts. The chain links TRBV5-1 to TRBJ2-1; D unclear. The CDR3 is 19 amino acids. The V end lost 0 bases, the J end lost 0 bases, and 19 bases lay between the germline ends. The germline gives CDR1 SGHRS, CDR2 YFSETQ. Here the CDR3 DNA reads TGCGCCAGCAGCTTGGGGCGTGGTGGAGCCTTCAGCTCCTACAATGAGCAGTTCTTC. It translates to CASSLGRGGAFSSYNEQFF.